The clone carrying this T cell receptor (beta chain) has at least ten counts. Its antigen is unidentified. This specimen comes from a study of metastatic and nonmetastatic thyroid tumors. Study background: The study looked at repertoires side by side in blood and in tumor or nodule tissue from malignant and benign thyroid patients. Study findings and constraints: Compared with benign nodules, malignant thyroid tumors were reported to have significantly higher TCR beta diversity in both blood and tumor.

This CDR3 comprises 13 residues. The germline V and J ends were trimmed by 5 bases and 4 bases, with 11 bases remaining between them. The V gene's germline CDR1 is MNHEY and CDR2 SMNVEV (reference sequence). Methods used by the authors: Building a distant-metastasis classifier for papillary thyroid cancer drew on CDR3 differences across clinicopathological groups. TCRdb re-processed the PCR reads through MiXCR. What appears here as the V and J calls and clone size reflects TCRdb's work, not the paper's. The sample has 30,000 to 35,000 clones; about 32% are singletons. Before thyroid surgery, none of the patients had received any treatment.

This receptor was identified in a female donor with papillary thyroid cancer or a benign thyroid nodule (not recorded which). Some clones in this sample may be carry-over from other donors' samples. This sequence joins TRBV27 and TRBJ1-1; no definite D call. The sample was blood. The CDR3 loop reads CASSIAMGTEAFF. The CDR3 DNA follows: TGTGCCAGCAGTATTGCGATGGGCACTGAAGCTTTCTTT.